This TCR beta chain was sequenced in a study of T-cell reconstitution after alpha-beta-depleted transplantation in children (dated by TCRdb to the mid-2010s). With respect to the entire study: Using TCR repertoire profiling, the study quantitatively followed how T-cell immune reconstitution unfolded in children after TCRalphabeta/CD19-depleted allogeneic hematopoietic cell transplantation. Overall study results and their limits: In some patients, the high TCRbeta diversity seen at day 60 was put down to recipient T cells and intrathymic progenitors that had survived conditioning. Hyperexpanded clone frequencies declined over subsequent months; after one year, T-cell counts and TCRbeta diversity were mostly attributed to newly produced T cells. The apparently early alphabetaT-cell count recovery about two months after transplant was reportedly dependent on only several hundred rapidly expanded clones derived from non-depleted graft cells.

The library was generated by PCR. TCRdb names Illumina HiSeq 2500 as the instrument used. Molecular barcoding was employed in the preparation of TCR libraries, with unique molecular identifiers being used to normalize TCRbeta repertoire quantification. TCRdb redid the processing of the public reads, applying fastp at Q25 and MiXCR, and retained in-frame beta chains. Each entry merges the rows of one CDR3 protein and shows their most common DNA and genes. Here the sample has about 240,000 distinct CDR3 sequences; under 30% occur a single time. The ten largest make up roughly 2.7% of the sample. Via the germline V gene (reference sequence), CDR1 is SEHNR and CDR2 FQNEAQ. The CDR3 goes from the cysteine to the phenylalanine over 15 residues. Only the CDR3 DNA stays, 45 bases, in frame from base 1. V and J are trimmed by 5 bases and 7 bases, and the gene matches miss 8 bases of the junction. This clonotype was picked up many times. No cognate antigen has been identified for it. Base qualities are not at hand, and no much larger clone is one base apart.

The sample's treatment or condition, from its label and the paper: allogeneic hematopoietic cell transplantation with graft depleted of TCRalphabeta T cells and CD19 B cells. The children who served as transplant recipients had been given grafts of TCRalphabeta/CD19-depleted allogeneic hematopoietic cells. This clonotype was sampled from a girl aged 2-9 years with Fanconi anemia, due to receive a stem cell transplant. This sequence uses TRBV7-9 and TRBJ2-1, with 10 bases aligning to TRBD1. The sequenced sample was PBMCs, obtained before TCRalphabeta/CD19-depleted stem cell transplant. For the CDR3, the sequence is CASSLDRGRENEQFF. The sequence in DNA is TGTGCCAGCAGCCTAGACAGGGGGCGCGAGAATGAGCAGTTCTTC. When the CDR3 is completed using the reference TRBV7-9 and TRBJ2-1 genes on either side, the full variable domain is DTGVSQNPRHKITKRGQNVTFRCDPISEHNRLYWYRQTLGQGPEFLTYFQNEAQLEKSRLLSDRFSAERPKGSFSTLEIQRTEQGDSAMYLCASSLDRGRENEQFFGPGTRLTVL.